The 2 T cell receptor beta chains below all came from one sample that was sequenced in a study of T cells expressing NK-cell markers. TCRdb reprocessed the 5' RACE reads, keeping one entry per CDR3 protein, no DNA. The sample has about 260,000 distinct CDR3 sequences; the top ten hold approximately 0.41%. Material for sequencing was blood T cells: a sorted CD56 or NKG2C T cell subset, CD4+ or CD8+ T cells, or bulk PBMC T cells (not recorded which). The receptors were sampled from a man aged 18 to 29 in good health.

V gene TRBV6-5 combines with J gene TRBJ2-7; the TRBD2 assignment by TCRdb is unverifiable without DNA. CDR3 length: 16 amino acids. Looked up from germline, CDR1 is MNHEY and CDR2 is SVGAGI. CDR3 region: CASSRPGAGGSREQYF.

The chain carries TRBV6-5 and TRBJ2-1; TCRdb designates TRBD2, a call that cannot be tested without DNA. CDR1 is MNHEY and CDR2 is SVGAGI in the germline V gene. The CDR3 totals 14 residues. The CDR3 is CASSYGTSGGEQFF.